The 25 T cell receptor beta chains given below trace back to one sample, sequenced in a study of graft-versus-host responses after intestinal transplantation. The data were produced by immunoSEQ multiplex PCR, yet TCRdb's version contains in-frame clones alone and is incomplete. This table has 73,000 or so clones, around 91% appearing once. The antigens these receptors bind are not known. The starting material was unstimulated CD8+ T cells sorted from spleen or lymph node cells, obtained before transplant. These receptors were obtained from a human donor who was the organ donor for an intestinal transplant.

The CDR3 loop is CASSLGSGGDSPLHF. The CDR3 DNA is TGTGCCAGCAGCTTAGGAAGCGGAGGGGATTCACCCCTCCACTTT. J is TRBJ1-6 and V is TRBV11-1, with a tentative D call TRBD1 (5 bases). CDR1 and CDR2 from the germline V gene are SGHAT and FQDESV (reference sequence). Trimming pared 1 base from V and 8 bases from J, leaving 12 bases between. This CDR3 is built from 15 residues.

The chain joins TRBV6-6 to TRBJ2-5; 7 nucleotides line up with TRBD2. V trimming: 10 bases; J trimming: 5 bases; junction bases outside the gene matches: 4. CDR3 length: 11 residues. Germline assignment: CDR1 MNHNY and CDR2 SVGAGI (reference sequence). In DNA, the CDR3 is TGTGCCACCTTGGGAGGGGAGACCCAGTACTTC. As protein: CATLGGETQYF.

The chain uses TRBV27 and TRBJ2-7, with 7 bases identical to TRBD2. V shed 3 bases and J 4 bases; nucleotides not matched to a gene: 6. Germline CDR1 MNHEY, CDR2 SMNVEV (reference sequence). The CDR3 is made up of 14 amino acids. The CDR3 here is CASSFKGGTYEQYV. CDR3 DNA sequence: TGTGCCAGCAGTTTTAAGGGAGGGACGTACGAGCAGTACGTC.

In DNA, the CDR3 is TGTGCCAGCAGCCACCTCGGGACTAGCGGATACGAGCAGTACGTC. It is translated as CASSHLGTSGYEQYV. This chain joins TRBV6-6 and TRBJ2-7; the match to TRBD2 covers 11 bases. This CDR3 region has 15 residues. Germline CDR1 is MNHNY and CDR2 is SVGAGI (reference sequence). V was pared by 6 bases and J by 4 bases, with 8 bases of the junction left unmatched.

In its sample, this clone was seen once. The rearrangement links TRBV27 to TRBJ2-1; 12 bases fit TRBD1. V was clipped by 3 bases and J by 4 bases; unmatched bases: 1. Germline lookup yields CDR1 MNHEY and CDR2 SMNVEV (reference sequence). CDR3 length: 15 residues. CDR3 region: CASSLGQGAYNEQFF. CDR3 bases: TGTGCCAGCAGTTTGGGACAGGGGGCTTACAATGAGCAGTTCTTC.

The chain employs TRBV6-5 and TRBJ1-1, with 9 bases aligning to TRBD1. This CDR3 spans 14 amino acids. Trimming at V came to 5 bases and at J to 5 bases, leaving 6 bases not matched to a gene. CDR1 and CDR2 from the germline V gene are MNHEY and SVGAGI. The DNA for the CDR3 is TGTGCCAGCAGTGACAGGGGGTTCAGAACTGAAGCTTTCTTT. Residues: CASSDRGFRTEAFF.

This clone has just a few counts. The rearrangement joins TRBV18 to TRBJ2-7; TRBD2 is a possible D gene (5 bases). Germline V gene data show CDR1 as KGHSH and CDR2 as LQKENI. V lost 1 base and J 9 bases, leaving 16 bases between the germline ends. There are 14 residues in the CDR3. In DNA, the CDR3 is TGTGCCAGCTCACCACGACGCGGGCACGTTGGGCAGTACGTC. Translation gives CASSPRRGHVGQYV.

V is TRBV13 and J is TRBJ2-3; weak D call: TRBD2 (5 bases). The CDR3 extends over 14 amino acids. With 2 bases removed from V and 0 bases from J, the gap between germline ends came to 6 bases. Germline CDR1 is PRHDT and CDR2 is FYEKMQ (reference sequence). The CDR3 DNA reads TGTGCCAGCAGCTTACAGCGGAGCACAGATACGCAGTATTTT. This sequence encodes CASSLQRSTDTQYF.

The V call is TRBV10-3, the J call TRBJ2-7; 10 bases map to TRBD1. The CDR3 is made up of 15 amino acids. The V gene's germline CDR1 is ENHRY and CDR2 SYGVKD. V was pared by 4 bases and J by 5 bases, with 8 bases of the junction left unmatched. CDR3 nucleotide sequence: TGTGCCATCAGTGCGTCGGGACAGGGGCCCGACGAGCAGTACGTC. Its protein product is CAISASGQGPDEQYV.

This clone was observed once. The chain recombines TRBV27 with TRBJ2-1; D unresolved. Germline CDR1 is MNHEY and CDR2 is SMNVEV (reference sequence). The CDR3 spans 12 residues. The V end lost 2 bases, the J end lost 6 bases, and 5 bases lay between the germline ends. The CDR3 reads CASSLGPNEQFF. CDR3 DNA sequence: TGTGCCAGCAGTTTAGGGCCCAATGAGCAGTTCTTC.

The genes are TRBV6-1 and TRBJ2-2; 11 nucleotides agree with TRBD2. Germline CDR1 reads MNHNS; CDR2 reads SASEGT. The CDR3 has 19 amino acids. Trimming at V came to 1 base and at J to 1 base, leaving 8 bases not matched to a gene. This chain's CDR3 is CASSEVRLAGRQNTGELFF. The CDR3 bases are TGTGCCAGCAGTGAAGTTCGACTAGCGGGGAGACAGAACACCGGGGAGCTGTTTTTT.

The gene calls are TRBV7-2 and TRBJ2-1; D possibly corresponds to TRBD1 (6 bases). V dropped 0 bases and J dropped 2 bases, with 11 bases sitting between them. Germline values: CDR1 SGHTA, CDR2 FQGNSA. The CDR3 spans 16 residues. The CDR3 sequence is CASSLAIEGAYNEQFF. CDR3 coding DNA: TGTGCCAGCAGCTTAGCCATCGAGGGGGCCTACAATGAGCAGTTCTTC.

This sequence joins TRBV18 and TRBJ1-1; 12 bases are a match to TRBD1. After removal of 3 bases from V and 1 base from J, the junction contained 3 bases not matched to a gene. Germline V gives CDR1 KGHSH, CDR2 LQKENI. There are 16 residues in the CDR3. The CDR3: CASSPGTGGENTEAFF. The CDR3 region has the DNA TGTGCCAGCTCACCGGGGACAGGGGGCGAGAACACTGAAGCTTTCTTT.

The J gene is TRBJ2-1, the V gene TRBV7-9; TRBD1 matches 8 bases. Germline V gene sequence: CDR1 SEHNR, CDR2 FQNEAQ (reference sequence). With 8 bases clipped from V and 6 bases from J, the junction kept 0 bases outside the gene matches. The CDR3 is made up of 11 amino acids. The CDR3 region is CASDRGNEQFF. The CDR3 bases are TGTGCCAGCGACAGGGGCAATGAGCAGTTCTTC.

The chain employs TRBV15 and TRBJ2-3; no clear D. The CDR3 contains 13 residues. Germline CDR1 reads LNHNV; CDR2 reads YYDKDF (reference sequence). V lost 5 bases and J 4 bases, leaving 10 bases between the germline ends. The CDR3, as DNA: TGTGCCACCAGCCCATACCCGGCAGATACGCAGTATTTT. It translates to CATSPYPADTQYF. Complete variable domain (other parts from reference TRBV15 and TRBJ2-3): DAMVIQNPRYQVTQFGKPVTLSCSQTLNHNVMYWYQQKSSQAPKLLFHYYDKDFNNEADTPDNFQSRRPNTSFCFLDIRSPGLGDTAMYLCATSPYPADTQYFGPGTRLTVL.

This sequence joins TRBV4-1 and TRBJ1-2; D not resolved. The CDR3 sequence is 15 residues long. Deletions cut 0 bases from V and 7 bases from J, with 15 bases between. The germline CDR1 and CDR2 sequences are MGHRA and YSYEKL. The CDR3 DNA is TGCGCCAGCAGCCAAGACGGTGGCGGAGAGGGTGGCTACACCTTC. Translating gives CASSQDGGGEGGYTF.

In its sample, this clone is medium-sized. The rearrangement uses TRBV5-1 and TRBJ1-2, with 7 nucleotides matching TRBD1. Germline V gene sequence: CDR1 SGHRS, CDR2 YFSETQ. V lost 3 bases and J lost 10; bases outside the gene matches: 15. This CDR3 has 15 residues. CDR3 region: CASSWNEGQLSYYTF. CDR3 DNA: TGCGCCAGCAGCTGGAACGAGGGACAGCTCTCATACTACACCTTC.

The CDR3 loop reads CASILLRDRPSYNEQFF. The CDR3 DNA reads as TGTGCCAGCATCCTACTCCGGGACAGACCTTCCTACAATGAGCAGTTCTTC. The V call is TRBV7-9, the J call TRBJ2-1; 7 nucleotides match TRBD1. Germline CDR1 SEHNR, CDR2 FQNEAQ (reference sequence). This CDR3 has 17 residues. Germline trimming cut 7 bases from V and 1 base from J; bases unmatched to any gene: 13.

The chain is built from TRBV7-9 and TRBJ1-6; TRBD1 is a possible D gene (6 bases). Trimming stripped 3 bases from V and 0 bases from J, with 15 bases between. Germline CDR1 reads SEHNR; CDR2 reads FQNEAQ (reference sequence). This CDR3 is 18 amino acids long. CDR3 sequence reads: CASSFGQITSSYNSPLHF. The CDR3 region has the DNA TGTGCCAGCAGCTTCGGACAGATCACAAGCTCCTATAATTCACCCCTCCACTTT.

This chain connects TRBV28 to TRBJ2-5, with D unresolved. The CDR3 runs to 16 residues. Trimming took 3 bases from V and 3 from J, leaving 17 bases between them. CDR1 MDHEN and CDR2 SYDVKM come from the germline V gene. As DNA, the CDR3 is TGTGCCAGCAGTTTGATGGTAACCGAGTCAAAAGAGACCCAGTACTTC. Its protein is CASSLMVTESKETQYF.

Here the CDR3 reads CASSLTRTGELFF. The CDR3 bases are TGTGCCAGCAGTTTAACCCGGACCGGGGAGCTGTTTTTT. The chain has TRBV28 and TRBJ2-2; unclear D gene. V lost 2 bases and J 5 bases, leaving 6 bases between the germline ends. The germline V gene has CDR1 MDHEN and CDR2 SYDVKM. The CDR3 extends over 13 amino acids.

The CDR3 is CASSLPRTGVCCNYEQYV. CDR3 coding DNA: TGTGCCAGCAGCTTACCCCGAACAGGGGTTTGCTGCAACTACGAGCAGTACGTC. The chain joins TRBV7-9 to TRBJ2-7; 7 bases are shared with TRBD1. Germline CDR1 is SEHNR and CDR2 is FQNEAQ (reference sequence). The CDR3 extends over 18 amino acids. The junction had 16 bases not matched to a gene; V was cut back by 2 bases and J by 3 bases.

The chain recombines TRBV27 with TRBJ1-2; tentative D call: TRBD1 (6 bases). The V end was cut by 0 bases, the J end by 6 bases, with 14 bases between. The CDR3 covers 15 residues. Germline V gene sequence: CDR1 MNHEY, CDR2 SMNVEV (reference sequence). CDR3 bases: TGTGCCAGCAGTTTATCCTGGGGGCGCGATGATGGCTACACCTTC. Its translation: CASSLSWGRDDGYTF.

V usage is TRBV7-9 and J usage is TRBJ1-2, with 8 bases matching TRBD1. Germline V gene lookup returns CDR1 SEHNR and CDR2 FQNEAQ (reference sequence). This CDR3 contains 18 residues. V was clipped by 4 bases and J by 5 bases; unmatched bases: 18. Here the CDR3 reads CASSSPRHKEDRAYGYTF. The CDR3 bases are TGTGCCAGCAGCTCCCCCCGACACAAGGAGGACAGGGCTTATGGCTACACCTTC.

The count of this clone is one. The chain joins TRBV27 to TRBJ2-1; 8 bases are a match to TRBD1. J gave up 3 bases and V 6 bases, and 13 bases lay outside the gene matches. CDR3 length equals 17 residues. Germline assignment: CDR1 MNHEY and CDR2 SMNVEV (reference sequence). CDR3 nucleotide sequence: TGTGCCAGCAGCACGGACCCCCCAGGGGGCCTCTACAATGAGCAGTTCTTC. Translated, it gives CASSTDPPGGLYNEQFF.